Listed below are T cell receptor beta chains from one sample, sequenced in a study of CD8+CD57+ T cells in acquired aplastic anemia. One entry per CDR3 protein, called by TCRdb with MiXCR from the reads. The table has more than 100,000 distinct CDR3 sequences, 48% seen once. The material sequenced was sorted CD4+, CD8+, or CD8+CD57+ T cells (not recorded which) from PBMCs. Receptors originate from a human donor in good health, serving as a control. Both conserved end residues are part of each CDR3. Each record gives: D gene, J gene, CDR3 length, clone size, V gene, CDR3 DNA, CDR3 protein. D genes are given only for firm matches. Part of the rows lack a size; the others show once, few, many or a class for expanded clones.

d_call: NA; j_call: TRBJ1-1; cdr3_length: 13; clone_size: many; v_call: TRBV5-3; cdr3_nt: TGTGCCAGCAGCTTAGGCGCGAACACTGAAGCTTTCTTT; cdr3_aa: CASSLGANTEAFF
d_call: NA; j_call: TRBJ1-5; cdr3_length: 13; clone_size: NA; v_call: TRBV9; cdr3_nt: TGTGCCAGCAGCGTAGAATCACGTGAGCCCCAGCATTTT; cdr3_aa: CASSVESREPQHF
d_call: TRBD2; j_call: TRBJ2-5; cdr3_length: 18; clone_size: NA; v_call: TRBV20-1; cdr3_nt: TGCAGTGCTAGCCCTGGGACTAGCGGGGGGGGGTACCAAGAGACCCAGTACTTC; cdr3_aa: CSASPGTSGGGYQETQYF
d_call: NA; j_call: TRBJ2-7; cdr3_length: 13; clone_size: NA; v_call: TRBV15; cdr3_nt: TGTGCCACCAGCACGGCCAGCTCCTACGAGCAGTACTTC; cdr3_aa: CATSTASSYEQYF
d_call: NA; j_call: TRBJ2-7; cdr3_length: 15; clone_size: many; v_call: TRBV6-5; cdr3_nt: TGTGCCAGCAGTTACTCTCGGGCCGGGGACTACGAGCAGTACTTC; cdr3_aa: CASSYSRAGDYEQYF
d_call: NA; j_call: TRBJ1-5; cdr3_length: 15; clone_size: NA; v_call: TRBV2; cdr3_nt: TGTGCCAGCCTGGACAGACCTTATAGCAATCAGCCCCAGCATTTT; cdr3_aa: CASLDRPYSNQPQHF
d_call: TRBD2; j_call: TRBJ2-5; cdr3_length: 17; clone_size: NA; v_call: TRBV7-8; cdr3_nt: TGTGCCAGCAGCTTAAATCGACTAGCGGGGGGAAGAGAGACCCAGTACTTC; cdr3_aa: CASSLNRLAGGRETQYF
d_call: TRBD2; j_call: TRBJ2-2; cdr3_length: 17; clone_size: few; v_call: TRBV6-1; cdr3_nt: TGTGCCAGCAGCCAAAGCGGCGGGGGGGCTGACACCGGGGAGCTGTTTTTT; cdr3_aa: CASSQSGGGADTGELFF
d_call: NA; j_call: TRBJ1-2; cdr3_length: 11; clone_size: few; v_call: TRBV29-1; cdr3_nt: TGCATTACCGAGGGCCAATATGGCTACACCTTC; cdr3_aa: CITEGQYGYTF
d_call: NA; j_call: TRBJ2-7; cdr3_length: 15; clone_size: NA; v_call: TRBV5-1; cdr3_nt: TGCGCCAGCAGCTTATCGGCGGCGAGTTCCTACGAGCAGTACTTC; cdr3_aa: CASSLSAASSYEQYF
d_call: NA; j_call: TRBJ1-3; cdr3_length: 13; clone_size: once; v_call: TRBV19; cdr3_nt: TGTGCCAGTAGTATGAGGGTGCGAAACACCATATATTTT; cdr3_aa: CASSMRVRNTIYF
d_call: NA; j_call: TRBJ2-1; cdr3_length: 14; clone_size: many; v_call: TRBV6-2/TRBV6-3; cdr3_nt: TGTGCCAGCAGTTACAGGGTATATATCAGTGAGCAGTTCTTC; cdr3_aa: CASSYRVYISEQFF
d_call: TRBD1; j_call: TRBJ2-7; cdr3_length: 13; clone_size: NA; v_call: TRBV20-1; cdr3_nt: TGCAGTGCTAGCCCCTCCCAGGGGGCCGAGCAGTACTTC; cdr3_aa: CSASPSQGAEQYF
d_call: TRBD1; j_call: TRBJ1-6; cdr3_length: 13; clone_size: NA; v_call: TRBV19; cdr3_nt: TGTGCCAGTAGCGGACAGGGGAGGACACCCCTCCACTTT; cdr3_aa: CASSGQGRTPLHF
d_call: NA; j_call: TRBJ2-2; cdr3_length: 14; clone_size: many; v_call: TRBV7-6; cdr3_nt: TGTGCCAGCAGCTCTTTGACAGTCACCGGGGAGCTGTTTTTT; cdr3_aa: CASSSLTVTGELFF
d_call: TRBD1; j_call: TRBJ1-1; cdr3_length: 15; clone_size: NA; v_call: TRBV7-2; cdr3_nt: TGTGCCAGCAGCTCCCTGGACAGGGTGAACACTGAAGCTTTCTTT; cdr3_aa: CASSSLDRVNTEAFF
d_call: NA; j_call: TRBJ1-1; cdr3_length: 13; clone_size: NA; v_call: TRBV15; cdr3_nt: TGTGCCACCAGCAGTACCTGGAACACTGAAGCTTTCTTT; cdr3_aa: CATSSTWNTEAFF
d_call: TRBD1; j_call: TRBJ1-2; cdr3_length: 15; clone_size: medium-sized; v_call: TRBV15; cdr3_nt: TGTGCCACCAGCAGAAATGCGGGACAGAACTATGGCTACACCTTC; cdr3_aa: CATSRNAGQNYGYTF
d_call: NA; j_call: TRBJ2-5; cdr3_length: 13; clone_size: many; v_call: TRBV20-1; cdr3_nt: TGCAGTGCTCCGCGGACAGAAAAAGAGACCCAGTACTTC; cdr3_aa: CSAPRTEKETQYF
d_call: TRBD2; j_call: TRBJ2-3; cdr3_length: 19; clone_size: many; v_call: TRBV15; cdr3_nt: TGTGCCACCAGCAGGGGGGGACTAGCGTTAGGGTCTAGCACAGATACGCAGTATTTT; cdr3_aa: CATSRGGLALGSSTDTQYF
d_call: NA; j_call: TRBJ1-1; cdr3_length: 12; clone_size: few; v_call: TRBV10-3; cdr3_nt: TGTGCCATCAGTGAGTCGGGGGGTGAAGCTTTCTTT; cdr3_aa: CAISESGGEAFF
d_call: TRBD2; j_call: TRBJ2-7; cdr3_length: 18; clone_size: NA; v_call: TRBV11-2; cdr3_nt: TGTGCCAGCAGCTTAGGCTCAGGACTAGCGGGGTTGTCCTACGAGCAGTACTTC; cdr3_aa: CASSLGSGLAGLSYEQYF
d_call: NA; j_call: TRBJ2-1; cdr3_length: 11; clone_size: NA; v_call: TRBV2; cdr3_nt: TGTGCCAGCAGTATTAACAGGGAGCAGTTCTTC; cdr3_aa: CASSINREQFF
d_call: TRBD2; j_call: TRBJ2-3; cdr3_length: 14; clone_size: NA; v_call: TRBV2; cdr3_nt: TGTGCCAGAACCGCTTCTAGCGGGGGGGATACGCAGTATTTT; cdr3_aa: CARTASSGGDTQYF
d_call: NA; j_call: TRBJ2-6; cdr3_length: 16; clone_size: many; v_call: TRBV7-6; cdr3_nt: TGTGCCAGCAGCTCACAGGGTTCCTCTGGGGCCAACGTCCTGACTTTC; cdr3_aa: CASSSQGSSGANVLTF
d_call: NA; j_call: TRBJ1-5; cdr3_length: 11; clone_size: NA; v_call: TRBV29-1; cdr3_nt: TGCAGCGTGTATAGCAATCAGCCCCAGCATTTT; cdr3_aa: CSVYSNQPQHF
d_call: NA; j_call: TRBJ2-3; cdr3_length: 14; clone_size: NA; v_call: TRBV24-1; cdr3_nt: TGTGCCACCAGTGATTTGCGGGGAACAGATACGCAGTATTTT; cdr3_aa: CATSDLRGTDTQYF
d_call: NA; j_call: TRBJ1-6; cdr3_length: 14; clone_size: NA; v_call: TRBV25-1; cdr3_nt: TGTGCCAGCAGTGAGACCGGGGGCGGTTCACCCCTCCACTTT; cdr3_aa: CASSETGGGSPLHF
d_call: NA; j_call: TRBJ2-2; cdr3_length: 16; clone_size: many; v_call: TRBV19; cdr3_nt: TGTGCCAGTAGTATTACTACGGATCTTCAGGCCGGGGAGCTGTTTTTT; cdr3_aa: CASSITTDLQAGELFF
d_call: NA; j_call: TRBJ1-2; cdr3_length: 13; clone_size: NA; v_call: TRBV7-6; cdr3_nt: TGTGCCAGCAGTTTATCCAGAAGCTATGGCTACACCTTC; cdr3_aa: CASSLSRSYGYTF
d_call: TRBD2; j_call: TRBJ2-7; cdr3_length: 16; clone_size: few; v_call: TRBV5-1; cdr3_nt: TGCGCCAGCAGCCAGTGCCGGGGGGACTACTCCTACGAGCAGTACTTC; cdr3_aa: CASSQCRGDYSYEQYF
d_call: TRBD1; j_call: TRBJ2-7; cdr3_length: 14; clone_size: NA; v_call: TRBV24-1; cdr3_nt: TGTGCCACCAGTGATACGGACAGGTCCTACGAGCAGTACTTC; cdr3_aa: CATSDTDRSYEQYF
d_call: TRBD2; j_call: TRBJ2-5; cdr3_length: 17; clone_size: NA; v_call: TRBV20-1; cdr3_nt: TGCAGTGCTAGAGGACTAGCGGGGGGCCCGCTTTTAGAGACCCAGTACTTC; cdr3_aa: CSARGLAGGPLLETQYF
d_call: NA; j_call: TRBJ1-1; cdr3_length: 14; clone_size: many; v_call: TRBV5-1; cdr3_nt: TGCGCCAGCAGCCTAAGACAGTTCAACACTGAAGCTTTCTTT; cdr3_aa: CASSLRQFNTEAFF
d_call: NA; j_call: TRBJ2-5; cdr3_length: 11; clone_size: NA; v_call: TRBV20-1; cdr3_nt: TGCAGTGCTTTCAGTTCCGGGACCCAGTACTTC; cdr3_aa: CSAFSSGTQYF
d_call: TRBD1; j_call: TRBJ1-1; cdr3_length: 15; clone_size: many; v_call: TRBV25-1; cdr3_nt: TGTGCCAGCAGTGTCGCAGGGGGCGCGGTCACTGAAGCTTTCTTT; cdr3_aa: CASSVAGGAVTEAFF
d_call: NA; j_call: TRBJ1-6; cdr3_length: 17; clone_size: NA; v_call: TRBV11-2; cdr3_nt: TGTGCCAGCAGCTCGCGCAGAACAGGACCCTATAATTCACCCCTCCACTTT; cdr3_aa: CASSSRRTGPYNSPLHF
d_call: NA; j_call: TRBJ2-3; cdr3_length: 17; clone_size: NA; v_call: TRBV11-1; cdr3_nt: TGTGCCAGCAGCTTAGCTGGTCCAGGGATAGTCACAGATACGCAGTATTTT; cdr3_aa: CASSLAGPGIVTDTQYF
d_call: TRBD2; j_call: TRBJ2-1; cdr3_length: 16; clone_size: NA; v_call: TRBV19; cdr3_nt: TGTGCCAGCGGGGGACTAGCGGGGCCATTTTACAATGAGCGGTTCTTC; cdr3_aa: CASGGLAGPFYNERFF
d_call: NA; j_call: TRBJ2-3; cdr3_length: 16; clone_size: NA; v_call: TRBV19; cdr3_nt: TGTGCCAGTAGTAAACCAAGGGGTCCCAGCACAGATACGCAGTATTTT; cdr3_aa: CASSKPRGPSTDTQYF
d_call: TRBD1; j_call: TRBJ1-1; cdr3_length: 12; clone_size: NA; v_call: TRBV10-3; cdr3_nt: TGTGCCATCAGTGATTCGACAGGGGCAACTTTCTTT; cdr3_aa: CAISDSTGATFF
d_call: TRBD1; j_call: TRBJ2-5; cdr3_length: 16; clone_size: NA; v_call: TRBV20-1; cdr3_nt: TGCAGTGCCGGGACAGAGATACGGGTGAGACAAGAGACCCAGTACTTC; cdr3_aa: CSAGTEIRVRQETQYF